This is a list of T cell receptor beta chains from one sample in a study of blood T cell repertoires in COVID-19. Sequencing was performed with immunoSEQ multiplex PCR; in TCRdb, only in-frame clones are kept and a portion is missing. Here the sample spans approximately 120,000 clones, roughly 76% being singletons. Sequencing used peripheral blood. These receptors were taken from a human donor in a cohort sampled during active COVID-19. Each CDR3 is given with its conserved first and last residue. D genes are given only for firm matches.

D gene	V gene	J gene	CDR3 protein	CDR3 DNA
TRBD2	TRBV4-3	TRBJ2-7	CASSQQPGLASYEQYF	TGCGCCAGCAGCCAACAACCGGGACTAGCGTCCTACGAGCAGTACTTC
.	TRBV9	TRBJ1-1	CASSPAANTEAFF	TGTGCCAGCAGCCCGGCGGCCAACACTGAAGCTTTCTTT
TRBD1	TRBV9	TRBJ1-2	CASSVGQGAYGYTF	TGTGCCAGCAGCGTAGGGCAGGGGGCCTATGGCTACACCTTC
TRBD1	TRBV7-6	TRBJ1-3	CASSLQGATGNTIYF	TGTGCCAGCAGCTTACAGGGGGCGACTGGAAACACCATATATTTT
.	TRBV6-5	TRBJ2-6	CASSFSSSGANVLTF	TGTGCCAGCAGTTTTTCTAGCTCTGGGGCCAACGTCCTGACTTTC
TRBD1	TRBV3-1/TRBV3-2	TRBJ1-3	CASRNRGVAGNTIYF	TGTGCCAGCCGTAACAGGGGGGTGGCCGGAAACACCATATATTTT
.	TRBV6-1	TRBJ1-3	CASSWGSRGNTIYF	TGTGCCAGCAGCTGGGGCAGCCGTGGAAACACCATATATTTT
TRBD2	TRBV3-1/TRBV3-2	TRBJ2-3	CASRPTSGGVAGTDTQYF	TGTGCCAGCAGACCGACTAGCGGGGGGGTCGCGGGCACAGATACGCAGTATTTT
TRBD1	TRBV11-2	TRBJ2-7	CASRSHPGQGASGPYEQYF	TGTGCCAGCAGGTCACATCCGGGACAGGGGGCATCCGGACCCTACGAGCAGTACTTC
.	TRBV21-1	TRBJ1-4	CASSKEVGQSENEKLFF	TGTGCCAGCAGCAAAGAAGTGGGGCAGTCGGAAAATGAAAAACTGTTTTTT
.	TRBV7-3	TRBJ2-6	CASSLKQGSGANVLTF	TGTGCCAGCAGCTTAAAACAGGGCTCTGGGGCCAACGTCCTGACTTTC
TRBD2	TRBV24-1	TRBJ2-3	CATSDGGLAGSTDTQYF	TGTGCCACCAGTGATGGGGGACTAGCGGGTAGCACAGATACGCAGTATTTT
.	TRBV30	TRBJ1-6	CAWNPLGAYSPLHF	TGTGCCTGGAACCCTCTGGGGGCCTATTCACCCCTCCACTTT